This TCR beta chain was sequenced for a study of blood T cell repertoires in COVID-19. Germline values: CDR1 SNHLY, CDR2 FYNNEI. The CDR3 length is 14 residues. V lost 2 bases and J lost 4, with 10 bases in between. The age range of participants was about 18 to 95 years, with residence in about two dozen US areas. Donors were grouped by their self-reported clinical history. Donors in Cohort 3 counted as recovered after two negative PCRs, clearance, or symptom resolution. This table comes from immunoSEQ multiplex PCR, and its TCRdb copy is limited to in-frame clones, with some not included. The data show almost 400,000 clones, with roughly 91% seen just once and about 1.8% held by the top ten.

The material sequenced was PBMCs or T cells enriched from blood (not recorded which). The clonotype originates from a woman aged 30 to 39 who had recovered from COVID-19. The chain uses TRBV2 and TRBJ2-3; perhaps TRBD1 as D (5 bases). Here the CDR3 reads CASSESRAADTQYF. For the CDR3, the DNA is TGTGCCAGCAGTGAAAGCAGGGCAGCAGATACGCAGTATTTT.